Shown below are 27 T cell receptor beta chains from a single sample sequenced in a study of monozygotic twins with inflammatory bowel disease. TCRdb re-called the 5' RACE reads; every CDR3 protein appears as one record, without DNA. Listed are tens of thousands of distinct CDR3 sequences; roughly 7% falls within the top ten. Sequences were obtained from blood. The receptors were gathered from a human donor with ulcerative colitis or Crohn's disease, or a healthy co-twin of an affected twin (not recorded which).

The rearrangement joins TRBV7-9 to TRBJ1-1; the D call of TRBD1 rests on TCRdb alone, since no DNA is present to check it. The germline gives CDR1 SEHNR, CDR2 FQNEAQ (reference sequence). The CDR3 runs 15 residues. The CDR3 reads CASSSGQGMNTEAFF.

The rearrangement joins TRBV5-6 to TRBJ2-7. Germline V gene lookup returns CDR1 SGHDT and CDR2 YYEEEE. This CDR3 has 16 residues. The CDR3 sequence: CASSLKGIFLPHEQYF.

The chain recombines TRBV19 with TRBJ1-2; lacking DNA, the TRBD1 call made by TCRdb goes unchecked. Germline V lookup: CDR1 LNHDA, CDR2 SQIVND (reference sequence). This CDR3 spans 11 amino acids. The CDR3 spells CASTGVIGYTF.

The V gene is TRBV11-2, the J gene TRBJ2-3. Germline V CDR1 and CDR2: SGHAT, FQNNGV. This CDR3 contains 12 residues. The CDR3 reads CASSTNRDTQYF. Full variable domain (remainder filled in from reference TRBV11-2 and TRBJ2-3): EAGVAQSPRYKIIEKRQSVAFWCNPISGHATLYWYQQILGQGPKLLIQFQNNGVVDDSQLPKDRFSAERLKGVDSTLKIQPAKLEDSAVYLCASSTNRDTQYFGPGTRLTVL.

The V and J genes are TRBV7-9 and TRBJ2-3. The CDR3 extends over 12 amino acids. Germline CDR1 and CDR2: SEHNR and FQNEAQ (reference sequence). This chain's CDR3 is CASSPTVNTQYF.

V is TRBV3-1 and J is TRBJ2-2; TCRdb's D gene call, TRBD1, goes unchecked for lack of DNA. From germline, CDR1 is LGHDT and CDR2 YNNKEL (reference sequence). This CDR3 has 17 residues. The CDR3 protein is CASILEPPPLDTGELFF.

The V and J genes are TRBV14 and TRBJ2-5. CDR1 is SGHDN and CDR2 is FVKESK in the germline V gene. This CDR3 spans 13 amino acids. CDR3 sequence: CASSQGRPETQYF.

The V call is TRBV3-1, the J call TRBJ1-1. CDR1 LGHDT and CDR2 YNNKEL come from the germline V gene (reference sequence). This CDR3 comprises 12 residues. The CDR3 reads CASSPGHTEAFF.

The rearrangement uses TRBV5-8 and TRBJ1-1; TCRdb proposes TRBD1, but this gene call is untestable without DNA. This CDR3 is 14 amino acids long. Germline V gene data show CDR1 as SGHTS and CDR2 as YDEGEE. The CDR3 protein is CASSRTGLSTEAFF.

The chain has TRBV18 and TRBJ2-7. This CDR3 is built from 15 residues. Per the germline V gene, CDR1 is KGHSH and CDR2 is LQKENI. The CDR3: CASSPTTMSSYEQYF.

V gene TRBV6-1 combines with J gene TRBJ2-7; the D gene TCRdb calls, TRBD1, cannot be checked with no DNA. The CDR3 contains 17 residues. Per the germline V gene, CDR1 is MNHNS and CDR2 is SASEGT. The CDR3 protein is CASSPLWTGRVWHEQYF.

The chain is built from TRBV7-2 and TRBJ1-1. The CDR3 covers 12 residues. Germline lookup yields CDR1 SGHTA and CDR2 FQGNSA. This CDR3 reads CASSRRNTEAFF. The whole variable domain, filled in from reference TRBV7-2 and TRBJ1-1, reads GAGVSQSPSNKVTEKGKDVELRCDPISGHTALYWYRQSLGQGLEFLIYFQGNSAPDKSGLPSDRFSAERTGGSVSTLTIQRTQQEDSAVYLCASSRRNTEAFFGQGTRLTVV.

The rearrangement uses TRBV7-8 and TRBJ2-7; lacking DNA, the TRBD2 call made by TCRdb goes unchecked. The length of the CDR3 is 18 residues. Germline V gene data show CDR1 as SGHVS and CDR2 as FQNEAQ. This CDR3 is CASSLVGGAGSLFYEQYF.

V gene TRBV14 combines with J gene TRBJ2-1; no DNA is available, so the TRBD1 call from TCRdb remains unchecked. The germline V gene has CDR1 SGHDN and CDR2 FVKESK. This CDR3 region has 14 residues. The CDR3 loop is CASSPLRQGGEQFF. The full variable domain, rest sourced from reference TRBV14 and TRBJ2-1, is EAGVTQFPSHSVIEKGQTVTLRCDPISGHDNLYWYRRVMGKEIKFLLHFVKESKQDESGMPNNRFLAERTGGTYSTLKVQPAELEDSGVYFCASSPLRQGGEQFFGPGTRLTVL.

The chain combines TRBV6-1 with TRBJ2-1; TCRdb outputs TRBD2, but without DNA this stays unchecked. The CDR3 covers 13 residues. CDR1 is MNHNS and CDR2 is SASEGT in the germline V gene. The CDR3 is CAGRLAGSNEQFF.

This chain links TRBV7-9 with TRBJ2-7; as DNA is missing, the TRBD1 call by TCRdb cannot be tested. The germline CDR1 and CDR2 sequences are SEHNR and FQNEAQ (reference sequence). CDR3 length: 13 amino acids. CDR3 loop: CASSIPGYNEQYF.

The chain has TRBV3-1 and TRBJ2-7. The length of the CDR3 is 14 residues. CDR1 and CDR2 (germline): LGHDT, YNNKEL (reference sequence). CDR3 protein: CASSRGHRAYEQYF.

The gene calls are TRBV6-1 and TRBJ2-2; TCRdb's D call, TRBD1, is unchecked because there is no DNA. The CDR3 spans 15 residues. The germline CDR1 and CDR2 sequences are MNHNS and SASEGT. The CDR3 is CASSWGGSNTGELFF.

The J gene is TRBJ2-7, the V gene TRBV20-1; TCRdb names TRBD1, which stays unverified in the absence of DNA. This CDR3 has 13 residues. Germline V gene lookup returns CDR1 DFQATT and CDR2 SNEGSKA (reference sequence). The CDR3 here is CSASRQGAREQYF.

The V gene is TRBV7-2, the J gene TRBJ2-2; there is no DNA to check the TCRdb D call of TRBD1. There are 14 residues in the CDR3. CDR1 and CDR2 from the germline V gene are SGHTA and FQGNSA. CDR3 loop: CASRGGLNTGELFF.

V gene TRBV3-1 combines with J gene TRBJ2-1; TCRdb returns TRBD2, unconfirmable since there is no DNA. Germline V lookup: CDR1 LGHDT, CDR2 YNNKEL (reference sequence). This CDR3 contains 18 residues. This chain's CDR3 is CASSQDVRWRGDYNEQFF.

V usage is TRBV29-1 and J usage is TRBJ1-2; TCRdb's D gene call, TRBD1, goes unchecked for lack of DNA. The CDR3 covers 12 residues. The germline V gene encodes CDR1 SQVTM and CDR2 ANQGSEA. Here the CDR3 reads CSVVRGDYGYTF.

The chain employs TRBV20-1 and TRBJ1-5. The CDR3 length is 12 residues. Germline values: CDR1 DFQATT, CDR2 SNEGSKA (reference sequence). CDR3 amino acids: CSATYSNQPQHF.

The genes are TRBV5-1 and TRBJ2-5. In germline, CDR1 is SGHRS, CDR2 YFSETQ. The CDR3 runs to 12 residues. The CDR3: CASSSNQETQYF.

J is TRBJ2-7 and V is TRBV18. CDR3 length equals 12 residues. Germline loops: CDR1 KGHSH, CDR2 LQKENI. The CDR3 protein is CASSRSVYEQYF.

The rearrangement joins TRBV3-1 to TRBJ2-7. The length of the CDR3 is 12 residues. In germline, CDR1 is LGHDT, CDR2 YNNKEL (reference sequence). The CDR3 spells CASSQLSYEQYF.

The chain combines TRBV12-3 or TRBV12-4 with TRBJ1-5; TCRdb returns TRBD1, unconfirmable since there is no DNA. This CDR3 has 15 amino acids. The CDR3 is CAGSFDGASNQPQHF.